The T cell receptor (beta chain) under discussion was sequenced for a study of blood T cell repertoires in COVID-19. This CDR3 spans 14 amino acids. Germline V gives CDR1 SGHVS, CDR2 FQNEAQ. V shed 4 bases and J 6 bases; nucleotides not matched to a gene: 5. Profiling relied on immunoSEQ multiplex PCR, and the TCRdb table lists in-frame clones only, not all of them. The table has roughly 290,000 clones, nearly 90% seen once. Material: PBMCs or T cells enriched from blood (not recorded which). The chain employs TRBV7-8 and TRBJ2-2, with 7 nucleotides matching TRBD2. The origin of this receptor is a woman under 30 with acute COVID-19. The DNA of the CDR3 is TGTGCCAGCAGCTCGAAGACTAGCTCCGGGGAGCTGTTTTTT. Translated: CASSSKTSSGELFF.